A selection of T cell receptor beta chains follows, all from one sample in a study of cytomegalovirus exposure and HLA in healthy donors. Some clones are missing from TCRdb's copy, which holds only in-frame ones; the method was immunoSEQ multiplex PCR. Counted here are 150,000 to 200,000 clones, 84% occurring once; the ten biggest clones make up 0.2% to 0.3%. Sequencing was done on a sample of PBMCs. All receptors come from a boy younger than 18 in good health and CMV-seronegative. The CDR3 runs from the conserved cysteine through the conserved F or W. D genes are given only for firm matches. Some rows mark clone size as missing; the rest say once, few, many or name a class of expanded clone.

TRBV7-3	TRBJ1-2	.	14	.	TGTGCCAGCAGCTTAACTCCGCAGGAAGCTGGCTACACCTTC	CASSLTPQEAGYTF
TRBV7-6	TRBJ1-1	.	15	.	TGTGCCAGCAGCTTAGTAGGAGGGACGAACACTGAAGCTTTCTTT	CASSLVGGTNTEAFF
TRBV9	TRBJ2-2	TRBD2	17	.	TGTGCCAGCAGGGGGACTAGCGGGAGCCCGAACACCGGGGAGCTGTTTTTT	CASRGTSGSPNTGELFF
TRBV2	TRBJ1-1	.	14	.	TGTGCCAGCCAACTTGAACAGCTTAACACTGAAGCTTTCTTT	CASQLEQLNTEAFF
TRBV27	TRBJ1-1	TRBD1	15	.	TGTGCCAGCAGTTTTCAGGGGGCCTCAGCCACTGAAGCTTTCTTT	CASSFQGASATEAFF
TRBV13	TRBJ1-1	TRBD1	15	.	TGTGCCAGCAGCTACGGGACAGGGTCGGGTACTGAAGCTTTCTTT	CASSYGTGSGTEAFF
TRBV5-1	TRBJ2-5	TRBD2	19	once	TGCGCCAGCAGCAGATGGACTAGCGGGAGAGCGGGTGTCGGAGAGACCCAGTACTTC	CASSRWTSGRAGVGETQYF
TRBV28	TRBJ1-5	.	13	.	TGTGCCACCGGGCCTCTCGGGGATCAGCCCCAGCATTTT	CATGPLGDQPQHF
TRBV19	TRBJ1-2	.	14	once	TGTGCCAGTAGTATAGGTGCGCTAAACTATGGCTACACCTTC	CASSIGALNYGYTF
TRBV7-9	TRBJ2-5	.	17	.	TGTGCCAGCAGCTTACTACCGAGGGGGGGAATAGGCGAGACCCAGTACTTC	CASSLLPRGGIGETQYF
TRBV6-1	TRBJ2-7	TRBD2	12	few	TGTGCCAGCCGGATCAATTCTAGCGGCGGAAGATTC	CASRINSSGGRF
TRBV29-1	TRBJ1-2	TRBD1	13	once	TGCAGCGCCGCAACGGACAGGGCCTATGGCTACACCTTC	CSAATDRAYGYTF
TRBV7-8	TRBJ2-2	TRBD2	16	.	TGTGCCAGCAGCCCTACTAGCGGGGCGAACACCGGGGAGCTGTTTTTT	CASSPTSGANTGELFF
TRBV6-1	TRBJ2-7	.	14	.	TGTGCCAGCAGTCTTCAGGGGCCCCCCTACGAGCAGTACTTC	CASSLQGPPYEQYF
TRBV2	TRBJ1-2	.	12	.	TGTGCCAGCCGAGGGACAACCTATGGCTACACCTTC	CASRGTTYGYTF
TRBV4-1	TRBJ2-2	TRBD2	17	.	TGCGCCAGCAGTCGTGGGGGGCTAGCGGGAAGGACCGGGGAGCTGTTTTTT	CASSRGGLAGRTGELFF
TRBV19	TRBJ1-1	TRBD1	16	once	TGTGCCAGTAGGTCCCCGGGGACAGGGGGCGAAACTGAAGCTTTCTTT	CASRSPGTGGETEAFF
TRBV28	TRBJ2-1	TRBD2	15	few	TGTGCCAGCAGCTTTACTAGCGGTACATACAATGAGCAGTTCTTC	CASSFTSGTYNEQFF
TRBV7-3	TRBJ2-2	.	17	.	TGTGCCAGCAGCTTAACGATCGGTCCCGGGTCCACCGGGGAGCTGTTTTTT	CASSLTIGPGSTGELFF
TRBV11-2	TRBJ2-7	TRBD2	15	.	TGTGCCAGCAGCTCAAGCGGGGGCTTGAGCTACGAGCAGTACTTC	CASSSSGGLSYEQYF
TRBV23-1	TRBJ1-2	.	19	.	TGCGCCAGCAGTCCCATAGTTGCAGGCTGGATGGTAAGTCCGGATGGCTACACCTTC	CASSPIVAGWMVSPDGYTF
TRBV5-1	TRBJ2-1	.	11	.	TGCGCCAGCACAGGGGGGTATGAGCAGTTCTTC	CASTGGYEQFF
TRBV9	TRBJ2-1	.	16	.	TGTGCCAGCAGCGAGCGGGCTTCGAACTATTACAATGAGCAGTTCTTC	CASSERASNYYNEQFF
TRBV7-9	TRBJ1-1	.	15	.	TGTGCCAGCAGCCCTGCCCAGGGAAGGGGCACTGAAGCTTTCTTT	CASSPAQGRGTEAFF
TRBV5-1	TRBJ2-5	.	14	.	TGCGCCAGCAGCCTCGCGGGGCCCGGGGAGACCCAGTACTTC	CASSLAGPGETQYF
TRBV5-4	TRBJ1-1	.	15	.	TGTGCCAGCAGTATAAGGGCCAGGGGACTAGGAGAGGCTTTCTTT	CASSIRARGLGEAFF
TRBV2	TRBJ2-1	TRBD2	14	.	TGTGCCAGCCTGGGACTAGCATCGGCCGGTGAGCAGTTCTTC	CASLGLASAGEQFF
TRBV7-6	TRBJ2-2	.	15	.	TGTGCCAGCAGCTTAGGTCAGGGCGTCACCGGGGAGCTGTTTTTT	CASSLGQGVTGELFF
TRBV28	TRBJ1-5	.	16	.	TGTGCCAGCAGTTTAATTGGGACACCGGGCAATCAGCCCCAGCATTTT	CASSLIGTPGNQPQHF
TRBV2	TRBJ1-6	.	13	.	TGTGCCACCCCCCCAGGGAAGAATTCACCCCTCCACTTT	CATPPGKNSPLHF